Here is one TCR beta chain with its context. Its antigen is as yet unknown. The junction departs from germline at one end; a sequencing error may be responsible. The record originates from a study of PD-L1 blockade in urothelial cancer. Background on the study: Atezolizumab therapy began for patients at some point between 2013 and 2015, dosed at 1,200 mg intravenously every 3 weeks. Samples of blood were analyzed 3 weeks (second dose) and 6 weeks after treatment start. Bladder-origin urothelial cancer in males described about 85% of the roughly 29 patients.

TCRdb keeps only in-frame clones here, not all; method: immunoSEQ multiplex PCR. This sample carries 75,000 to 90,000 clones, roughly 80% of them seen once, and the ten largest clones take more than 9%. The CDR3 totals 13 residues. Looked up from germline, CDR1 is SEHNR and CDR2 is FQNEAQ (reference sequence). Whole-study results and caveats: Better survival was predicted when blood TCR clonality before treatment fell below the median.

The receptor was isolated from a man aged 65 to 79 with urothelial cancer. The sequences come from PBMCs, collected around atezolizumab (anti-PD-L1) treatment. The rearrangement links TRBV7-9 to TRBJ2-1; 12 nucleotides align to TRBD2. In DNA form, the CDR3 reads TGTGCCAGCAGCCCCGGACTAGCGGGGCCCAGGATCTTC. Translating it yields CASSPGLAGPRIF.